The T cell receptor beta chain described here comes from a study of glioma-infiltrating T cells. This clonotype was counted ten times or more. TCR alpha and beta CDR3 regions were amplified from RNA using iRepertoire nested multiplex PCR. One-step reverse transcription and amplification started from approximately 100-400 ng of tissue mRNA or PBMC total RNA. MiXCR, run by TCRdb on the multiplex PCR reads, gives a single entry per CDR3 protein. The data hold 100,000 to 150,000 distinct CDR3 sequences, with less than 30% observed a single time. The clonotype originates from a human donor with low-grade glioma or glioblastoma, undergoing nonglioma brain surgery, or in good health (not recorded which). The sequenced sample consisted of glioma tissue, nonneoplastic brain tissue, or PBMCs (not recorded which).

The CDR3 DNA is TGTGCCAGTAGTATAGGTCCAGCGGCACTAGTAGGTGAGCAGTTCTTC. It codes for CASSIGPAALVGEQFF. This rearrangement joins TRBV19 to TRBJ2-1, with a weak D call TRBD2 (5 bases). V lost 1 base and J lost 9, with 19 bases in between. This CDR3 has 16 amino acids. Germline V lookup: CDR1 LNHDA, CDR2 SQIVND (reference sequence).